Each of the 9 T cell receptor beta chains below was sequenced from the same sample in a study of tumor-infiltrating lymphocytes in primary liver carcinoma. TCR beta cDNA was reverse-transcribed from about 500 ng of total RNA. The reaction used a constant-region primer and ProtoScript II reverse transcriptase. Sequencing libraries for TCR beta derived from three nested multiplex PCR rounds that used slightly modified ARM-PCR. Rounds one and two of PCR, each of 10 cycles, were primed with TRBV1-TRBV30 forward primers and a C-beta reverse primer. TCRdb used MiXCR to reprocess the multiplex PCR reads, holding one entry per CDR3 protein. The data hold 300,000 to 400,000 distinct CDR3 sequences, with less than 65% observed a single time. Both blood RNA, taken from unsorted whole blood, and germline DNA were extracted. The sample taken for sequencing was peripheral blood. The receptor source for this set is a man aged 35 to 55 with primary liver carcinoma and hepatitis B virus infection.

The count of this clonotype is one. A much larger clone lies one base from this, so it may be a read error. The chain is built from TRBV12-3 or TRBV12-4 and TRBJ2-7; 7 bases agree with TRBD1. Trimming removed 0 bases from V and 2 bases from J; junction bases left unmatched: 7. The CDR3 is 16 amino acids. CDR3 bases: TGTGCCAGCAGTTTAGCGCAGGGGACAGCCACCTACGAGCAGTACTTC. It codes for CASSLAQGTATYEQYF.

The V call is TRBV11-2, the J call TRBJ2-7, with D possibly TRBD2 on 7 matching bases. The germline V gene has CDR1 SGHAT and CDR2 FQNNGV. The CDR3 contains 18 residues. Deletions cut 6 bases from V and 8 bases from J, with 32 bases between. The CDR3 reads CASSWTGGTGTTYYKQYF. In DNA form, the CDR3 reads TGTGCCAGCAGTTGGACGGGGGGCACCGGGACTACCTATTACAAGCAGTACTTC.

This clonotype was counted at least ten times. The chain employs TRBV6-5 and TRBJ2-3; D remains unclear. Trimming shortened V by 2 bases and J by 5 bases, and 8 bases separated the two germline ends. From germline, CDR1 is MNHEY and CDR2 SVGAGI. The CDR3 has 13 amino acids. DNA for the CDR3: TGTGCCAGCAGTTACAGGTCAGGAGATACGCAGTATTTT. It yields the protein CASSYRSGDTQYF.

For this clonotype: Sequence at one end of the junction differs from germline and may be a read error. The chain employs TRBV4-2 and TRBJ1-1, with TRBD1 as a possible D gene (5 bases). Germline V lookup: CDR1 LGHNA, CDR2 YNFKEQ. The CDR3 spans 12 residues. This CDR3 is CASDKGGTEALF. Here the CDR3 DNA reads TGTGCCAGCGACAAGGGTGGGACTGAAGCTTTGTTT.

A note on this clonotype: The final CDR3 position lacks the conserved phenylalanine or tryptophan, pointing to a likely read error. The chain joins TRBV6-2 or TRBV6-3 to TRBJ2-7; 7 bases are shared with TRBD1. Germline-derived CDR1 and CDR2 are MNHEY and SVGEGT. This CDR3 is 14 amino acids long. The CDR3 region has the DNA TGTGCCAGCGGTTACAACAGGGACAGCTACGAGCAGTACTTA. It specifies CASGYNRDSYEQYL.

CDR3 nucleotides: TGTGCCAGCTCACCACGGAGCCTAGCGGGGTCGAACACCGGGGAGCTGTTTTTT. Amino acid sequence: CASSPRSLAGSNTGELFF. V and J are TRBV18 and TRBJ2-2, with 9 bases lining up with TRBD2. V lost 1 base and J lost 0; bases outside the gene matches: 6. CDR1 and CDR2 from the germline V gene are KGHSH and LQKENI. The CDR3 has 18 residues.

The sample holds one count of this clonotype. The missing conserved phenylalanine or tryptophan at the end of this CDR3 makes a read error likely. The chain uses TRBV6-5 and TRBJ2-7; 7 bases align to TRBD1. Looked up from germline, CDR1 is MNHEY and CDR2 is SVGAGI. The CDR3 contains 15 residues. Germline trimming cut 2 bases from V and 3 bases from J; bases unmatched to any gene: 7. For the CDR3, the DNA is TGTGCCAGCAGTTACGCCGCAGGACAGGTCTACGAGCAGTACTTA. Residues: CASSYAAGQVYEQYL.

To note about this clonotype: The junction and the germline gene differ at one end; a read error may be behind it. CDR3 nucleotide sequence: TGTGTCAGCAGTCCCCTTCGGACAAACGAGCGGTACTTC. Translating it yields CVSSPLRTNERYF. The chain has TRBV6-2 or TRBV6-3 and TRBJ2-7, with D perhaps TRBD1 (5 bases). CDR1 and CDR2 from the germline V gene are MNHEY and SVGEGT. This CDR3 is 13 amino acids long.

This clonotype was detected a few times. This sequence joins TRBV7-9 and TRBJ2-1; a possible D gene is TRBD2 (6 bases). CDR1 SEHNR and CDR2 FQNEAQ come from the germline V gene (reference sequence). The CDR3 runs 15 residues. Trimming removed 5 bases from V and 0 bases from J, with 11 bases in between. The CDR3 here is CASSRPSDSYNEQFF. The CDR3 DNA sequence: TGTGCCAGCAGCCGGCCTAGCGACTCCTACAATGAGCAGTTCTTC.